This T cell receptor beta chain was captured in a study of PD-L1 blockade in urothelial cancer. Study overall: Anywhere from 0 to 3 prior chemotherapy regimens had been received by patients. The authors examined blood 3 weeks (second dose) and 6 weeks after treatment start. Blood samples had a median of 141,255 T cells.

Time point here: peripheral blood 6 weeks after treatment start. Anywhere from 1 to 8 samples came from each patient, spanning pretreatment and on-treatment. Sequenced by immunoSEQ multiplex PCR; TCRdb stores in-frame clones only, minus some. The sample yields around 110,000 clones, approximately 90% seen once. This CDR3 is built from 14 residues. Germline V lookup: CDR1 SGHAT, CDR2 FQNNGV. V lost 2 bases and J lost 2, with 8 bases in between. The sample was PBMCs, taken around atezolizumab (anti-PD-L1) treatment. This clonotype was obtained from a man aged 60-69 years with urothelial cancer. The chain carries TRBV11-2 and TRBJ2-3, with D uncertain. The CDR3 nucleotides read TGTGCCAGCAGCTTACGACATTTCACAGATACGCAGTATTTT. It translates to CASSLRHFTDTQYF. The full variable domain, with the rest looked up from reference TRBV11-2 and TRBJ2-3, is EAGVAQSPRYKIIEKRQSVAFWCNPISGHATLYWYQQILGQGPKLLIQFQNNGVVDDSQLPKDRFSAERLKGVDSTLKIQPAKLEDSAVYLCASSLRHFTDTQYFGPGTRLTVL.